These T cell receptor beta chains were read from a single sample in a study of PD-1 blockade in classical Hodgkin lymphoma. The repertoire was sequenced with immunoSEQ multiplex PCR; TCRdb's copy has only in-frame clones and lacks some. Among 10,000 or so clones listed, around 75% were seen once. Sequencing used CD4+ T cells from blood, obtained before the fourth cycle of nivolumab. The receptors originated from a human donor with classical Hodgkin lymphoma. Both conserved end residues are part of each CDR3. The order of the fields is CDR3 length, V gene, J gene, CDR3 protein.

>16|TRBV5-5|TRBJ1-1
CASSKDRGDQNTEAFF
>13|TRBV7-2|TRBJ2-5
CASSFSPGETQYF
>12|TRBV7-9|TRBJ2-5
CASSLVRETQYF
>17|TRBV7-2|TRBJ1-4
CASSLSRSYFTNEKLFF
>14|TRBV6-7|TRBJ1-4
CARSPGATNEKLFF
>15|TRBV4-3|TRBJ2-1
CASSQDRLAGNEQFF
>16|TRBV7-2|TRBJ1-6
CASSLASGRTGETLHF
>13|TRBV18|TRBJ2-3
CASSPTRLDTQYF
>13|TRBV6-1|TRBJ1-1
CASRVQGDTEAFF
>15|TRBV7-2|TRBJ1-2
CASSGQGAVRYGYTF
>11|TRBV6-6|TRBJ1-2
CASIQNNGYTF
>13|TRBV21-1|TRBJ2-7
CASSITGAYEQYF
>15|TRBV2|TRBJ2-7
CASSGGLTKIYEQYF
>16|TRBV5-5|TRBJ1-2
CASSSGEKVRVGGYTF
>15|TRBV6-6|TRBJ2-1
CASSPGRPVYNEQFF
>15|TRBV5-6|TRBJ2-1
CASSAIAGGPNEQFF
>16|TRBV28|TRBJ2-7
CASSLSVLAYGGEQYF
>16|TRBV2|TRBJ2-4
CASSLLAPGQGNIQYF
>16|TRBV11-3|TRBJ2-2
CASSLGGFQNTGELFF
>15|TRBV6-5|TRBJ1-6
CASKAGDGYNSPLHF
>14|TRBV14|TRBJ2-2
CASSRTGVTGELFF
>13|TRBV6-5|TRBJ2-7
CASSLDGRYEQYF
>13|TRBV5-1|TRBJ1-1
CASPQTGGDQAFF
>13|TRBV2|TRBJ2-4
CASSEGPRVIQYF
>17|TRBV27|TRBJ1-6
CASSLTAGTRANSPLHF
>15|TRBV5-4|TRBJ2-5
CASSAGSRFQETQYF
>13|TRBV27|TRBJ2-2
CASSSFGTGELFF
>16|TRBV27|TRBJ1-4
CASSLDPGRANEKLFF
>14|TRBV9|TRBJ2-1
CASSVGGRFDEQFF
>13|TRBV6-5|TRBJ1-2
CASSYGTGFGYTF
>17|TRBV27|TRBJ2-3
CASSYPGLAGRTDTQYF
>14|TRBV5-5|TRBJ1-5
CASSSYREGQPQHF
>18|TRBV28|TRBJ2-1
CASSLFLHSGGAGVEQFF
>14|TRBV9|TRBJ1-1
CASSVGGRGTEAFF
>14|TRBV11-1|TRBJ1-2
CASSPDRDFSGYTF
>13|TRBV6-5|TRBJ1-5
CASSHDSNQPQHF
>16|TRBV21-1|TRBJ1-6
CASSKLRVYGNSPLHF
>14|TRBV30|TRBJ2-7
CAWSKGAPTYEQYF
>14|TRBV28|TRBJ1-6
CASSPRVYNSPLHF
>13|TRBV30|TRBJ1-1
CAWRTGLVTEAFF
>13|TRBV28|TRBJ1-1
CASRWDTRGEAFF
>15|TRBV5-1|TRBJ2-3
CASSAAGAGADTQYF
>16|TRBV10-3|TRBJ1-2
CATTGGAGGGDYGYTF
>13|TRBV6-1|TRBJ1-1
CASNPGPDTEAFF
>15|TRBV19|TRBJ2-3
CASSIDTHRADTQYF
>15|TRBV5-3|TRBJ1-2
CASSSGTAAGYGYTF
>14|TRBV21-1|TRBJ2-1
CASSSRSSYNEQFF
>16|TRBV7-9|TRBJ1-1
CASSHSRGGWDTEAFF
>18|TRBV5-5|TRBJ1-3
CASSLTPGQGMSGNTIYF
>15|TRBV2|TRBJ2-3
CASRPAGVWTDTQYF
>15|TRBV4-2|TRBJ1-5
CASSASGQGNQPQHF
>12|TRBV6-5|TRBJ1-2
CASTSGNYGYTF
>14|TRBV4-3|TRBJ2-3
CASSHTGVEGTQYF
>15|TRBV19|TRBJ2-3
CASSTFGGNWDTQYF
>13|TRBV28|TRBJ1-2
CASSYDQVDGYTF